These 13 T cell receptor beta chains came from one sample sequenced in a study of cytomegalovirus exposure and HLA in healthy donors. 60 Vbeta and 13 Jbeta primers were used in PCR. Sequenced by immunoSEQ multiplex PCR; TCRdb stores in-frame clones only, minus some. The sample has 120,000 or so clones, roughly 80% seen once. The specimen sequenced was PBMCs. Source of these receptors: a man in his late teens or twenties in good health and CMV-seronegative.

This clone was seen just once. The chain links TRBV5-1 to TRBJ1-4; 9 nucleotides align to TRBD1. This CDR3 contains 18 residues. Germline V gene data show CDR1 as SGHRS and CDR2 as YFSETQ. Germline trimming cut 1 base from V and 7 bases from J; bases unmatched to any gene: 14. The DNA for the CDR3 is TGCGCCAGCAGCTTGTGGGGGACGGGACAGGGTGACACTGAAAAACTGTTTTTT. It encodes CASSLWGTGQGDTEKLFF.

DNA for the CDR3: TGTGCCAGCAGCCAAGATGGAAAGGGTTCGAGGGCTAACTATGGCTACACCTTC. Protein sequence: CASSQDGKGSRANYGYTF. The V gene is TRBV14, the J gene TRBJ1-2, with D unresolved. V lost 0 bases to trimming and J lost 0 bases, with 17 bases between them. Germline CDR1 is SGHDN and CDR2 is FVKESK. The CDR3 covers 18 residues.

The chain combines TRBV5-1 with TRBJ2-7; D is unresolved. V was pared by 1 base and J by 4 bases, with 12 bases between. CDR1 is SGHRS, CDR2 YFSETQ, per germline. This CDR3 contains 14 residues. The CDR3 region has the DNA TGCGCCAGCAGCTTGATGGTGGCCCTTTACGAGCAGTACTTC. It specifies CASSLMVALYEQYF.

The V call is TRBV10-3, the J call TRBJ1-5, with D unresolved. The CDR3 loop spans 14 amino acids. CDR1 and CDR2 (germline): ENHRY, SYGVKD. Trimming left V 2 bases short and J 2 bases short, with 7 bases between. CDR3 loop: CAISEGVGNQPQHF. DNA for the CDR3: TGTGCCATCAGTGAGGGAGTCGGCAATCAGCCCCAGCATTTT.

A remark on this clone: The same CDR3 can be traced to other DNA sequences in this sample. Here the CDR3 DNA reads TGCGCCAGCAGCTTGTCCGTCTCTGGAAACACCATATATTTT. Protein: CASSLSVSGNTIYF. This chain uses TRBV5-1 with TRBJ1-3; D is uncertain. The germline V and J ends were trimmed by 1 base and 0 bases, with 5 bases remaining between them. The CDR3 extends over 14 amino acids. The germline V gene encodes CDR1 SGHRS and CDR2 YFSETQ.

The chain's CDR3 is CATSPHLGGAGELFF. The CDR3 nucleotides are TGTGCCACCAGTCCCCATTTGGGGGGGGCCGGGGAGCTGTTTTTT. The gene calls are TRBV15 and TRBJ2-2; 7 bases fit TRBD2. Germline CDR1 reads LNHNV; CDR2 reads YYDKDF (reference sequence). The CDR3 consists of 15 residues. V shed 6 bases, J shed 6 bases, and the junction held 10 bases outside the gene matches.

The chain is built from TRBV7-9 and TRBJ2-1; 14 nucleotides agree with TRBD2. CDR1 and CDR2 from the germline V gene are SEHNR and FQNEAQ (reference sequence). CDR3 length: 19 amino acids. After removal of 4 bases from V and 2 bases from J, the junction contained 10 bases not matched to a gene. As DNA, the CDR3 is TGTGCCAGCAGCTCACCCGGGACTAGCGGGGGTAGTACCTACAATGAGCAGTTCTTC. Protein sequence: CASSSPGTSGGSTYNEQFF. The full variable domain, rest sourced from reference TRBV7-9 and TRBJ2-1, is DTGVSQNPRHKITKRGQNVTFRCDPISEHNRLYWYRQTLGQGPEFLTYFQNEAQLEKSRLLSDRFSAERPKGSFSTLEIQRTEQGDSAMYLCASSSPGTSGGSTYNEQFFGPGTRLTVL.

The chain couples TRBV27 to TRBJ2-2; TRBD1 might be the D (5 bases). The V and J ends lost 3 bases and 6 bases respectively, with 17 bases between them. CDR3 length equals 16 residues. Looked up from germline, CDR1 is MNHEY and CDR2 is SMNVEV (reference sequence). The CDR3 DNA sequence: TGTGCCAGCAGTTTTCACCAGGGTTCTATCGCCGGGGAGCTGTTTTTT. Its translation: CASSFHQGSIAGELFF.

This rearrangement joins TRBV9 to TRBJ2-3, with 8 bases identical to TRBD2. CDR3 length: 17 amino acids. Trimming cost V 3 bases and J 4 bases; bases outside gene matches: 13. Per the germline V gene, CDR1 is SGDLS and CDR2 is YYNGEE. This CDR3 reads CASSAPTSGGLPDTQYF. The CDR3 nucleotides read TGTGCCAGCAGCGCTCCCACGAGCGGGGGACTACCAGATACGCAGTATTTT. The entire variable domain, with the rest obtained from reference TRBV9 and TRBJ2-3, is as follows: DSGVTQTPKHLITATGQRVTLRCSPRSGDLSVYWYQQSLDQGLQFLIQYYNGEERAKGNILERFSAQQFPDLHSELNLSSLELGDSALYFCASSAPTSGGLPDTQYFGPGTRLTVL.

This clone was observed a few times. This chain links TRBV5-4 with TRBJ2-7, with D possibly TRBD1 on 6 matching bases. Germline CDR1 SGHNT, CDR2 YYREEE (reference sequence). V lost 4 bases to trimming and J lost 8 bases, with 16 bases between them. This CDR3 has 13 amino acids. CDR3 in amino acids: CASSAALTGQQYF. CDR3 in DNA: TGTGCCAGCAGCGCAGCTTTGACAGGCCAGCAGTACTTC.

V and J are TRBV14 and TRBJ1-2; D gene unclear. CDR1 is SGHDN, CDR2 FVKESK, per germline. The CDR3 is 14 residues long. The V end was cut by 0 bases, the J end by 8 bases, with 13 bases between. CDR3 DNA: TGTGCCAGCAGCCAAGATCCTACAGATTCCGGCTACACCTTC. Protein sequence: CASSQDPTDSGYTF.

Only one count was recorded for this clone. The gene calls are TRBV6-5 and TRBJ2-5; 7 bases line up with TRBD1. The DNA matches TRBJ2-7 better at its end, which makes the J call doubtful. Germline CDR1 is MNHEY and CDR2 is SVGAGI. The CDR3 covers 13 residues. CDR3 in DNA: TGTGCCAGCAGTTACTCGTACAGGGGCGAGCAGTACTTC. It codes for CASSYSYRGEQYF.

The chain is built from TRBV19 and TRBJ1-4; no firm D call. V was pared by 3 bases and J by 10 bases, with 12 bases between. The CDR3 spans 13 residues. Germline values: CDR1 LNHDA, CDR2 SQIVND (reference sequence). The CDR3 protein is CASSMPSGRKLFF. CDR3 nucleotides: TGTGCCAGTAGTATGCCCTCAGGCAGAAAACTGTTTTTT.